This T cell receptor (beta chain) was captured by sequencing in a study of sequential checkpoint blockade in melanoma. As for the study in general: Randomization was 1:1 between first-line nivolumab→ipilimumab and ipilimumab→nivolumab. Maintenance nivolumab came after either treatment sequence.

Some clones are missing from TCRdb's copy, which holds only in-frame ones; the method was immunoSEQ multiplex PCR. The sample lists approximately 3,000 clones; roughly three fifths were seen once. The treatment was: randomized to nivolumab then ipilimumab (arm A) or the reverse (arm B). DNA-damaging chemotherapy had not been given to any patient beforehand. From thawed PBMCs, live CD3+CD8+ cells negative for CD19 and CD56 were sorted. From germline, CDR1 is SGHNT and CDR2 YENEEA. Trimming cost V 8 bases and J 0 bases, with 16 bases left between them. This CDR3 has 15 amino acids. This receptor was taken from a human donor with melanoma. The chain carries TRBV11-3 and TRBJ1-1; TRBD1 might be the D (5 bases). The input for sequencing was CD8+ T cells sorted from blood (inferred from file names), taken from a patient given nivolumab and ipilimumab in sequence. CDR3 sequence: CASGLRGGMNTEAFF. In nucleotides, the CDR3 is TGTGCCAGCGGATTACGGGGGGGGATGAACACTGAAGCTTTCTTT.